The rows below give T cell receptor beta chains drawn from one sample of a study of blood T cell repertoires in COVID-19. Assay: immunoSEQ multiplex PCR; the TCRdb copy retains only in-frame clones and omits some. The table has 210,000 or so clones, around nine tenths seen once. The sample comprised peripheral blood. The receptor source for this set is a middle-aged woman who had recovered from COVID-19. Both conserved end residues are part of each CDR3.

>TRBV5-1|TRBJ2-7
CASSQGTSGSEQYF
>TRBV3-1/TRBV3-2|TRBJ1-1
CASRLGVNTEAFF
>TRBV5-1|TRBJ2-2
CASSLYELAGVNGELFF
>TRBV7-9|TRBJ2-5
CASSLPVLGGETQYF
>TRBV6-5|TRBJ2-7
CASSYSGTGTWEQYF
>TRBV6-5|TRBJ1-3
CASSPGQGAGNTIYF
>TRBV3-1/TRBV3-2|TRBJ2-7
CASSPSPGGPPSYEQYF
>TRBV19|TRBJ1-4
CASSILSGGGEKLFF
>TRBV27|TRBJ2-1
CASSLSANNEQFF
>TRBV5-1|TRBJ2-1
CASSLDGGEDEQFF
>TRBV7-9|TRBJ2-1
CASSFASGGYNEQFF
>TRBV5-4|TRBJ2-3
CASSLVLAGGPTDTQYF
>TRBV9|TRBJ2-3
CASSSPTGADTDTQYF
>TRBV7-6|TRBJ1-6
CASSIEQGAFSPLHF
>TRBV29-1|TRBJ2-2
CSGHKQDTGELFF
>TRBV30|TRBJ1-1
CAWGTDRGRTEAFF
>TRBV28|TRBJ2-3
CASSLSLAGAGTQYF
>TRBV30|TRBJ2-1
CAWSSDGTPGQFF
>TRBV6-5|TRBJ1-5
CASNGASNQPQHF
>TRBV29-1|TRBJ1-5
CSVDGQEGQPQHF
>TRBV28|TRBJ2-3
CASTFTPHGSDTQYF
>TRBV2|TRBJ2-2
CASSALGLAGSNTGELFF
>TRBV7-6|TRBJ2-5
CASSPTGGQSQETQYF
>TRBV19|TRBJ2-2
CASSTWTSGRAASTGELFF
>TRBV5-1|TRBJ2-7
CASSSPGLPYEQYF
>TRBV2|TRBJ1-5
CASSDTAFPPQHF
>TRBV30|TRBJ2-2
CACLRRDTGELFF
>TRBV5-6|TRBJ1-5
CASSGTGANQPQHF
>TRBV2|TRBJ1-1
CASSEQGSMNTEAFF
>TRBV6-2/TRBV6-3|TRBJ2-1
CASSYLAGGPYNEQFF
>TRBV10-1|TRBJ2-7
CASSTSYEQYF
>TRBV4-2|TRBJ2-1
CASSHMDRGDNEQFF
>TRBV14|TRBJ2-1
CASSQRGGSGEQFF
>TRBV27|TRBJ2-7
CASSPAGLGGGYEQYF
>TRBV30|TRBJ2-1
CACDRDRGRNEQFF
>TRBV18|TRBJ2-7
CASSPLFGTSGSFYEQYF
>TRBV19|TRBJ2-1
CASRAGGPRNEQFF
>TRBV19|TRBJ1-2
CASITIGQGDGYTF
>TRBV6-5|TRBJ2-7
CASSMWTSQNYEQYF
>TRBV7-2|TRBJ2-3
CASSLGLAGVSTDTQYF
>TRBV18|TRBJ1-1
CASSPRDRGWAEAFF
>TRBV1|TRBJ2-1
CTSSQDLRREGLYEQFF
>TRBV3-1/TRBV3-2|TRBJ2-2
CASRPGQGHGELFF
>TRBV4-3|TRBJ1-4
CASSPLGQTNEKLFF
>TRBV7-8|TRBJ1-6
CASRAGQALSPLHF
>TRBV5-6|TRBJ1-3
CASSWTGISGNTIYF
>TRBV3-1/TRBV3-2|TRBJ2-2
CASSQVALAGGELFF
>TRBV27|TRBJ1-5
CASSLSKARGNQPQHF
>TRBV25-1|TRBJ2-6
CASIRSGANVLTF
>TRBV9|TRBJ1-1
CASSVYTAPMNTEAFF
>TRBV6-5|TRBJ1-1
CASSYGPTNTEAFF
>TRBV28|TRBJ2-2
CASSLVGGGWTGELFF
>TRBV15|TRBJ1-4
CATSSIQGGDEKLFF
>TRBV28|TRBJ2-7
CASTPGGTSGRDYEQYF
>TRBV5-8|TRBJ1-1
CASSSPSGTGVTEAFF
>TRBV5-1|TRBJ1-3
CASREQGSTGNTIYF